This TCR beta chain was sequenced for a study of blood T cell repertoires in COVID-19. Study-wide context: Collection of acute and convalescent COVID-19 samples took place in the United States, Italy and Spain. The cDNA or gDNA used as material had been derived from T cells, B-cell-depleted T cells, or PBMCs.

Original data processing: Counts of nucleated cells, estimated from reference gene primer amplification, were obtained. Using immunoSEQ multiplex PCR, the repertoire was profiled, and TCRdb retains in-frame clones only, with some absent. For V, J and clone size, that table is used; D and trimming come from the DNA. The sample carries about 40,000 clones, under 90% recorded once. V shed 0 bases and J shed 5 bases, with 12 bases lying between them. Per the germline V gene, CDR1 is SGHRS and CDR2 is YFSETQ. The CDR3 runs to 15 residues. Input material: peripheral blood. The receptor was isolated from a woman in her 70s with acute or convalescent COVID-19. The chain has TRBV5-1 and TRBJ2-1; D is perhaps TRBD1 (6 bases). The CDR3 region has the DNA TGCGCCAGCAGCTTGGTCTGGGGACAAAACAATGAGCAGTTCTTC. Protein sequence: CASSLVWGQNNEQFF.